The clone carrying this T cell receptor (beta chain) occurred a few times. As yet, its antigen is unknown. The sample is drawn from a study of OX40 agonist ivuxolimab in advanced cancers. Whole-study context: Participants could have had prior anti-PD-1, anti-PD-L1 or anti-CTLA-4 therapy, and more than 35% had some. Findings of the study overall: Low clonal expansion, among the lowest seen, marked partial responders at 0.1-3.0 mg/kg. Relative to CD4+ cells, CD8+ T cells on average had more expanded clones.

TCRdb's copy holds only in-frame clones and misses some; the assay was immunoSEQ multiplex PCR. The sample has 65,000 to 70,000 clones, 80% to 95% seen once; the top ten hold 0.25% to 0.3%. Specimen: CD4+ or CD8+ T cells sorted from blood, collected in a trial of the OX40 agonist ivuxolimab. This TCR was sampled from an adult with an advanced solid tumor such as melanoma, head and neck, liver or kidney cancer.

The CDR3 nucleotides read TGTGCCAAGGACCCAAAATACAGGGAGGGCAGCTATGGCTACACCTTC. This encodes CAKDPKYREGSYGYTF. The chain is built from TRBV27 and TRBJ1-2, with D perhaps TRBD1 (6 bases). In germline, CDR1 is MNHEY, CDR2 SMNVEV (reference sequence). The CDR3 runs 16 residues. V was trimmed by 10 bases and J by 4 bases, leaving 25 bases between them.